This T cell receptor (beta chain) derives from a study of control samples from healthy donors and cancer patients. The trim removed 3 bases at V and 0 bases at J, leaving 4 bases unmatched. Germline lookup yields CDR1 SQVTM and CDR2 ANQGSEA. This CDR3 spans 16 amino acids. Assay used: immunoSEQ multiplex PCR; TCRdb lists only in-frame clones, some missing. The repertoire holds 45,000 to 60,000 clones, about 95% seen once, with around 3.7% in the top ten. This rearrangement joins TRBV29-1 to TRBJ2-7; the match to TRBD2 covers 14 bases. The receptor's source is a man aged 25 to 40 in good health. The sequenced sample consisted of blood. As DNA, the CDR3 is TGCAGCGTTGAGTCCGGGACTAGCGGGAGCTCCTACGAGCAGTACTTC. Amino acids: CSVESGTSGSSYEQYF.